A single sample is the source of the 23 T cell receptor beta chains below, sequenced in a study of technical replicates of blood from a handful of donors. Here immunoSEQ multiplex PCR was the method, and the copy in TCRdb shows in-frame clones only, minus some. The table has about 75,000 clones, around 97% seen once; the top ten hold under 0.35%. The sequenced sample was T cells isolated from PBMCs. These receptors originate from a human donor in good health.

This chain joins TRBV4-3 and TRBJ2-2; D call uncertain. The CDR3 loop spans 14 amino acids. V gave up 1 base and J gave up 7 bases, with 10 bases separating them. The germline gives CDR1 LGHNA, CDR2 YSLEER. CDR3 protein: CASSQVTPVGELFF. DNA of the CDR3: TGCGCCAGCAGCCAAGTTACTCCGGTCGGGGAGCTGTTTTTT.

The CDR3: CASSPTGSMLGYTF. DNA for the CDR3: TGTGCCAGCAGTCCGACGGGTTCTATGCTTGGCTACACCTTC. J is TRBJ1-2 and V is TRBV27; no reliable D call. Germline lookup yields CDR1 MNHEY and CDR2 SMNVEV (reference sequence). This CDR3 has 14 amino acids. Deletions cut 5 bases from V and 7 bases from J, with 17 bases between.

The chain joins TRBV5-4 to TRBJ1-1; the D gene is possibly TRBD1 (6 bases). Germline CDR1 is SGHNT and CDR2 is YYREEE (reference sequence). This CDR3 is 17 amino acids long. The V end was cut by 2 bases, the J end by 3 bases, with 20 bases between. The CDR3 DNA is TGTGCCAGCAGCTTAGCTCAGGGGCTTTTGGAAGACACTGAAGCTTTCTTT. Its translation is CASSLAQGLLEDTEAFF. Supplemented by reference TRBV5-4 and TRBJ1-1, the full variable domain reads ETGVTQSPTHLIKTRGQQVTLRCSSQSGHNTVSWYQQALGQGPQFIFQYYREEENGRGNFPPRFSGLQFPNYSSELNVNALELDDSALYLCASSLAQGLLEDTEAFFGQGTRLTVV.

A word on this clone: Other DNA sequences in this specimen translate into the identical CDR3. The chain has TRBV6-5 and TRBJ2-7; a possible D gene is TRBD1 (5 bases). Germline V gene data show CDR1 as MNHEY and CDR2 as SVGAGI. V lost 2 bases and J 6 bases, leaving 5 bases between the germline ends. The CDR3 consists of 11 residues. The DNA of the CDR3 is TGTGCCAGCAGTTACAGGGGCGAGCAGTACTTC. As protein: CASSYRGEQYF.

The V and J genes are TRBV5-1 and TRBJ2-5, with TRBD2 as a possible D gene (6 bases). The CDR3 covers 12 residues. CDR1 and CDR2 from the germline V gene are SGHRS and YFSETQ. V lost 6 bases, J lost 4 bases, and 10 bases lay in between. The CDR3 loop reads CASTRAGETQYF. The CDR3 DNA reads TGCGCCAGCACTAGAGCGGGAGAGACCCAGTACTTC.

The CDR3 nucleotides read TGTGCCATCAGGCCGGGACAAAGGACTGAAGCTTTCTTT. Residues: CAIRPGQRTEAFF. V is TRBV10-3 and J is TRBJ1-1, with D possibly being TRBD1 (6 bases). The V and J ends lost 6 bases and 5 bases respectively, with 13 bases between them. The CDR3 has 13 residues. Germline V lookup: CDR1 ENHRY, CDR2 SYGVKD.

J is TRBJ2-7 and V is TRBV10-1, with TRBD1 identical over 8 bases. Germline lookup yields CDR1 WNHNN and CDR2 SYGVQD (reference sequence). This CDR3 is 13 amino acids long. The V and J ends lost 4 bases and 7 bases, in that order; junction bases with no gene match: 6. This CDR3 is CASSGDRNREQYF. The CDR3 nucleotides read TGCGCCAGCAGTGGGGACAGGAATCGGGAGCAGTACTTC.

The chain combines TRBV25-1 with TRBJ2-1; D remains ambiguous. The CDR3 runs 14 residues. Germline V gene lookup returns CDR1 MGHDK and CDR2 SYGVNS. V was trimmed by 5 bases and J by 1 base, leaving 9 bases between them. The CDR3 coding sequence is TGTGCCAGCAGTTCTGCGGATTCCTACAATGAGCAGTTCTTC. Translation gives CASSSADSYNEQFF.

The rearrangement joins TRBV5-5 to TRBJ1-2; 7 positions agree with TRBD1. CDR3 size: 13 residues. The germline V gene encodes CDR1 SGHKS and CDR2 YYEKEE (reference sequence). V lost 1 base and J lost 3; bases outside the gene matches: 0. The CDR3 loop is CASSLTGDYGYTF. CDR3 coding DNA: TGTGCCAGCAGCTTGACAGGGGACTATGGCTACACCTTC.

The chain has TRBV21-1 and TRBJ2-3; the table's D call, TRBD2, has no DNA check behind it. TRBV21-1 is tagged as a pseudogene. The CDR3 runs 18 residues. The CDR3 region has the DNA TGTGCCAGCAGCAAAGAAGGCTCGACTAGCGGGAGCACAGATACGCAGTATTTT. It is translated as CASSKEGSTSGSTDTQYF.

The rearrangement joins TRBV29-1 to TRBJ2-7, with 11 bases matching TRBD2. Germline CDR1 reads SQVTM; CDR2 reads ANQGSEA. This CDR3 contains 17 residues. The V gene end was trimmed by 6 bases and the J gene end by 3 bases; junction bases not matched to a gene: 16. The CDR3 nucleotides are TGCAGCGTCGCCCCCAGACTAGCGGGACCCAAAAGCTACGAGCAGTACTTC. Protein product: CSVAPRLAGPKSYEQYF.

The genes are TRBV28 and TRBJ2-5, with 7 nucleotides matching TRBD2. Trimming cost V 2 bases and J 5 bases; bases outside gene matches: 5. Germline V gene lookup returns CDR1 MDHEN and CDR2 SYDVKM. The length of the CDR3 is 14 residues. CDR3 amino acids: CASSLRGLRETQYF. Written as DNA, the CDR3 is TGTGCCAGCAGTTTACGGGGACTAAGGGAGACCCAGTACTTC.

V usage is TRBV5-1 and J usage is TRBJ1-2; D unclear. Germline CDR1 is SGHRS and CDR2 is YFSETQ. V was shortened by 4 bases and J by 4 bases, with 17 bases between the two germline ends. This CDR3 spans 15 amino acids. In DNA, the CDR3 is TGCGCCAGCAGCGATCGGGAGTTTAAGCCCTATGGCTACACCTTC. The encoded protein is CASSDREFKPYGYTF. The full variable domain, its missing parts supplied by reference TRBV5-1 and TRBJ1-2, is KAGVTQTPRYLIKTRGQQVTLSCSPISGHRSVSWYQQTPGQGLQFLFEYFSETQRNKGNFPGRFSGRQFSNSRSEMNVSTLELGDSALYLCASSDREFKPYGYTFGSGTRLTVV.

The chain uses TRBV7-9 and TRBJ2-1, with D possibly being TRBD2 (5 bases). Germline CDR1 is SEHNR and CDR2 is FQNEAQ (reference sequence). There are 13 residues in the CDR3. The V end lost 4 bases, the J end lost 5 bases, and 9 bases lay between the germline ends. The CDR3 spells CASSSDYDNEQFF. The CDR3 nucleotides are TGTGCCAGCAGCTCAGACTATGACAATGAGCAGTTCTTC. Combining the CDR3 with reference TRBV7-9 and TRBJ2-1 gives the whole variable domain DTGVSQNPRHKITKRGQNVTFRCDPISEHNRLYWYRQTLGQGPEFLTYFQNEAQLEKSRLLSDRFSAERPKGSFSTLEIQRTEQGDSAMYLCASSSDYDNEQFFGPGTRLTVL.

The J gene is TRBJ2-7, the V gene TRBV5-1, with 8 bases identical to TRBD2. V trimming: 8 bases; J trimming: 1 base; junction bases outside the gene matches: 8. Germline CDR1 is SGHRS and CDR2 is YFSETQ. The CDR3 sequence is 14 residues long. The CDR3 DNA sequence: TGCGCCAGTCGGGGGGGAGTCACTTCCTACGAGCAGTACTTC. This gives the protein CASRGGVTSYEQYF.

V gene TRBV4-2 combines with J gene TRBJ2-7; 9 bases are a match to TRBD1. Trimming at V came to 4 bases and at J to 2 bases, leaving 6 bases not matched to a gene. This CDR3 has 15 residues. The germline gives CDR1 LGHNA, CDR2 YNFKEQ. The CDR3: CASSPRDRAAYEQYF. In DNA form, the CDR3 reads TGTGCCAGCAGCCCACGGGACAGGGCTGCCTACGAGCAGTACTTC.

The chain uses TRBV30 and TRBJ1-5, with a possible D match to TRBD1 (6 bases). The V gene lost 0 bases and the J gene lost 9 bases, with 6 bases spanning the gap. The CDR3 totals 11 residues. Germline CDR1 is GTSNPN and CDR2 is SVGIG (reference sequence). This CDR3 reads CAWSVGGPQHF. The CDR3, as DNA: TGTGCCTGGAGTGTAGGGGGGCCCCAGCATTTT.

This clone showed up just once. CDR3 sequence (DNA): TGTGCCAGCAGTCCCCCAGGGGGCGGTTTCTATGGCTACACCTTC. This encodes CASSPPGGGFYGYTF. The chain employs TRBV9 and TRBJ1-2, with 8 bases fitting TRBD1. Per the germline V gene, CDR1 is SGDLS and CDR2 is YYNGEE. V lost 5 bases and J lost 4; bases outside the gene matches: 10. CDR3 size: 15 residues.

The CDR3 DNA sequence: TGTGCCAGCAGCTTAGAACTTACCGGGGAGCTGTTTTTT. Its protein is CASSLELTGELFF. The chain links TRBV11-3 to TRBJ2-2; no reliable D call. The CDR3 consists of 13 residues. CDR1 SGHNT and CDR2 YENEEA come from the germline V gene. V was pared by 0 bases and J by 5 bases, with 4 bases between.

The rearrangement links TRBV12-2 to TRBJ2-2; the table's D call, TRBD2, has no DNA check behind it. TRBV12-2 is marked as a pseudogene. This CDR3 region has 18 residues. The CDR3 spells CASRNQEGLAGSTGELFF. CDR3 DNA sequence: TGTGCAAGTCGCAACCAAGAAGGACTAGCGGGGAGCACCGGGGAGCTGTTTTTT.

This clone has only one observation. The chain has TRBV28 and TRBJ1-2; D is perhaps TRBD1 (6 bases). V lost 4 bases, J lost 1 base, and 13 bases lay in between. The CDR3 consists of 15 residues. Germline V gene lookup returns CDR1 MDHEN and CDR2 SYDVKM. CDR3 in amino acids: CASSSGADYNYGYTF. DNA for the CDR3: TGTGCCAGCAGTTCAGGGGCCGATTATAACTATGGCTACACCTTC.

This chain uses TRBV30 with TRBJ2-7; TRBD1 matches 8 bases. V dropped 2 bases and J dropped 5; count of bases not matched to a gene: 8. Per the germline V gene, CDR1 is GTSNPN and CDR2 is SVGIG (reference sequence). The length of the CDR3 is 14 residues. This chain's CDR3 is CAWSLGVTGDEQYF. CDR3 nucleotides: TGTGCCTGGAGTCTGGGGGTGACAGGGGACGAGCAGTACTTC.

In its sample, this clone was seen once. The CDR3 nucleotides are TGTGCCAGCCTACAGGGGAACACTGAAGCTTTCTTT. Amino acids: CASLQGNTEAFF. This chain connects TRBV13 to TRBJ1-1; the D gene is possibly TRBD1 (6 bases). This CDR3 comprises 12 residues. CDR1 is PRHDT and CDR2 is FYEKMQ in the germline V gene (reference sequence). The V end was cut by 8 bases, the J end by 1 base, with 8 bases between. The whole variable domain, filled in from reference TRBV13 and TRBJ1-1, reads AAGVIQSPRHLIKEKRETATLKCYPIPRHDTVYWYQQGPGQDPQFLISFYEKMQSDKGSIPDRFSAQQFSDYHSELNMSSLELGDSALYFCASLQGNTEAFFGQGTRLTVV.